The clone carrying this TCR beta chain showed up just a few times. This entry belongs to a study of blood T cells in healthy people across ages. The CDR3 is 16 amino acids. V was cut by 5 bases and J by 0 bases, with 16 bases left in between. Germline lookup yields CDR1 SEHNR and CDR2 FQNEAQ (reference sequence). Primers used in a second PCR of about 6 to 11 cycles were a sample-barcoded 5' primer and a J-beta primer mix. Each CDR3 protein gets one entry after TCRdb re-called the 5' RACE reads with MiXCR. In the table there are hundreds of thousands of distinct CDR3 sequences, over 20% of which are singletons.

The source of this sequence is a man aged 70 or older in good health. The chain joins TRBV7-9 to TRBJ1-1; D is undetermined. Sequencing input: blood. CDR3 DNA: TGTGCCAGCAGCCAAAGTTTAGGCGGGGTGAACACTGAAGCTTTCTTT. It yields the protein CASSQSLGGVNTEAFF.